The 18 T cell receptor beta chains in this list originate from one sample, sequenced in a study of cytomegalovirus exposure and HLA in healthy donors. The PCR ran on 60 Vbeta and 13 Jbeta primers. Sequencing used immunoSEQ multiplex PCR; TCRdb keeps in-frame clones, though not all of them. The sample has more than 90,000 clones, 78% seen once; the top ten hold 2.5% to 4%. Material for sequencing was PBMCs. The receptors shown here come from a middle-aged woman in good health and CMV-seronegative.

V and J are TRBV27 and TRBJ1-4, with D unresolved. Trimming stripped 3 bases from V and 8 bases from J, with 4 bases between. The CDR3 is 11 residues long. The V gene's germline CDR1 is MNHEY and CDR2 SMNVEV (reference sequence). This CDR3 reads CASSFREKLFF. In nucleotides, the CDR3 is TGTGCCAGCAGTTTCAGGGAAAAACTGTTTTTT.

The chain uses TRBV19 and TRBJ1-1, with TRBD1 matching over 8 bases. V lost 4 bases, J lost 4 bases, and 5 bases stayed unmatched. The germline V gene encodes CDR1 LNHDA and CDR2 SQIVND (reference sequence). The CDR3 is made up of 14 amino acids. The CDR3 loop reads CASSKGQARTEAFF. The DNA for the CDR3 is TGTGCCAGTAGTAAGGGACAGGCCCGCACTGAAGCTTTCTTT.

This clone was seen a handful of times. The chain has TRBV10-1 and TRBJ2-7; D is perhaps TRBD2 (5 bases). There are 14 residues in the CDR3. Trimming removed 4 bases at V and 4 bases at J, with 14 bases between. Germline assignment: CDR1 WNHNN and CDR2 SYGVQD (reference sequence). CDR3 sequence (DNA): TGCGCCAGCAGTGTTGGGAGCCCTGGGTACGAGCAGTACTTC. Translated, it gives CASSVGSPGYEQYF.

This chain joins TRBV19 and TRBJ1-2, with D unresolved. The V and J ends lost 6 bases and 4 bases respectively, with 9 bases between them. Looked up from germline, CDR1 is LNHDA and CDR2 is SQIVND (reference sequence). This CDR3 region has 12 residues. CDR3 sequence (DNA): TGTGCCAGTAGGGCTGCTTTCTATGGCTACACCTTC. The encoded protein is CASRAAFYGYTF.

The gene calls are TRBV2 and TRBJ2-7; the match to TRBD1 covers 12 bases. CDR3 length: 15 amino acids. The junction had 3 bases not matched to a gene; V was cut back by 1 base and J by 5 bases. CDR1 is SNHLY and CDR2 is FYNNEI in the germline V gene. The CDR3 protein is CASSEGGTGGHEQYF. The CDR3 region has the DNA TGTGCCAGCAGTGAAGGCGGGACAGGGGGCCACGAGCAGTACTTC.

V usage is TRBV15 and J usage is TRBJ2-7, with a weak D call TRBD2 (5 bases). Germline V lookup: CDR1 LNHNV, CDR2 YYDKDF (reference sequence). V lost 6 bases to trimming and J lost 5 bases, with 14 bases between them. The CDR3 is 13 residues long. CDR3 sequence (DNA): TGTGCCACCAGGGCCGCTGGGAGCCACGAGCAGTACTTC. Translation gives CATRAAGSHEQYF. Using reference TRBV15 and TRBJ2-7 for the parts outside the CDR3, the full variable domain is DAMVIQNPRYQVTQFGKPVTLSCSQTLNHNVMYWYQQKSSQAPKLLFHYYDKDFNNEADTPDNFQSRRPNTSFCFLDIRSPGLGDTAMYLCATRAAGSHEQYFGPGTRLTVT.

V usage is TRBV2 and J usage is TRBJ2-3; D is unclear. The germline V and J ends were trimmed by 1 base and 6 bases, with 11 bases remaining between them. This CDR3 has 14 residues. Germline V CDR1 and CDR2: SNHLY, FYNNEI. The CDR3 loop reads CASSEEGSVDTQYF. CDR3 DNA sequence: TGTGCCAGCAGTGAAGAAGGAAGCGTGGATACGCAGTATTTT. Combining the CDR3 with reference TRBV2 and TRBJ2-3 gives the whole variable domain EPEVTQTPSHQVTQMGQEVILRCVPISNHLYFYWYRQILGQKVEFLVSFYNNEISEKSEIFDDQFSVERPDGSNFTLKIRSTKLEDSAMYFCASSEEGSVDTQYFGPGTRLTVL.

This sequence joins TRBV27 and TRBJ2-3; a weak D match, TRBD1 (6 bases). The V end was cut by 5 bases, the J end by 2 bases, with 20 bases between. Germline V gene lookup returns CDR1 MNHEY and CDR2 SMNVEV (reference sequence). The length of the CDR3 is 17 residues. The CDR3: CASSASGQPPSTDTQYF. For the CDR3, the DNA is TGTGCCAGCAGTGCTTCCGGACAGCCCCCATCCACAGATACGCAGTATTTT.

The chain's CDR3 is CASSLAALAGAAGELFF. In nucleotides, the CDR3 is TGTGCCAGCAGCTTAGCGGCGCTAGCGGGAGCCGCCGGGGAGCTGTTTTTT. The V gene is TRBV7-9, the J gene TRBJ2-2, with 10 positions matching TRBD2. CDR1 SEHNR and CDR2 FQNEAQ come from the germline V gene (reference sequence). The CDR3 is made up of 17 amino acids. V trimming: 0 bases; J trimming: 6 bases; junction bases outside the gene matches: 7.

The V call is TRBV28, the J call TRBJ1-5; D gene unclear. The CDR3 is made up of 14 amino acids. From germline, CDR1 is MDHEN and CDR2 SYDVKM. The V and J ends lost 7 bases and 1 base respectively, with 11 bases between them. In nucleotides, the CDR3 is TGTGCCAGCAATGCGGTTCGAAGCAATCAGCCCCAGCATTTT. Protein: CASNAVRSNQPQHF. Full variable domain (remainder filled in from reference TRBV28 and TRBJ1-5): DVKVTQSSRYLVKRTGEKVFLECVQDMDHENMFWYRQDPGLGLRLIYFSYDVKMKEKGDIPEGYSVSREKKERFSLILESASTNQTSMYLCASNAVRSNQPQHFGDGTRLSIL.

This chain uses TRBV10-3 with TRBJ2-1; 11 nucleotides agree with TRBD2. The germline V gene encodes CDR1 ENHRY and CDR2 SYGVKD. Trimming cost V 4 bases and J 5 bases; bases outside gene matches: 4. The CDR3 totals 15 residues. CDR3 nucleotide sequence: TGTGCCATCAGTGGCCCGGGACTAGCGGACAATGAGCAGTTCTTC. Translation: CAISGPGLADNEQFF.

This chain connects TRBV6-1 to TRBJ1-5; TRBD1 matches 8 bases. The CDR3 sequence is 16 residues long. Trimming cost V 0 bases and J 2 bases; bases outside gene matches: 3. Germline CDR1 and CDR2: MNHNS and SASEGT. CDR3 sequence reads: CASSEALGQGNQPQHF. CDR3 sequence (DNA): TGTGCCAGCAGTGAAGCGCTGGGACAGGGCAATCAGCCCCAGCATTTT.

The genes are TRBV10-3 and TRBJ2-2, with 9 bases aligning to TRBD2. This CDR3 contains 17 residues. J gave up 6 bases and V 0 bases, and 8 bases lay outside the gene matches. Germline V gene lookup returns CDR1 ENHRY and CDR2 SYGVKD. CDR3 nucleotide sequence: TGTGCCATCAGTGAGTCGGCGGGAGGGCCTCGGGCCGGGGAGCTGTTTTTT. The encoded protein is CAISESAGGPRAGELFF.

This clone has more than one count but fewer than ten. The rearrangement links TRBV6-4 to TRBJ2-3; 7 positions match TRBD1. CDR3 size: 14 residues. In germline, CDR1 is MRHNA, CDR2 SNTAGT. The ends lost 4 bases at V and 2 bases at J; junction bases unmatched: 3. CDR3 region: CASSGQGHTDTQYF. The CDR3 nucleotides read TGTGCCAGCAGTGGACAGGGACACACAGATACGCAGTATTTT.

The table lists this clone with a count of one. The chain is built from TRBV6-4 and TRBJ1-5; 8 bases map to TRBD1. Germline V lookup: CDR1 MRHNA, CDR2 SNTAGT. The CDR3 loop spans 17 amino acids. The trim removed 0 bases at V and 2 bases at J, leaving 6 bases unmatched. CDR3 in amino acids: CASSDSRQGRGNQPQHF. DNA of the CDR3: TGTGCCAGCAGTGACTCACGACAGGGGAGAGGCAATCAGCCCCAGCATTTT.

This clone was counted only a few times. Here the CDR3 DNA reads TGTGCCAGCATGGGGGCAGGGTATGATTTCTTT. Its translation is CASMGAGYDFF. The V gene is TRBV6-6, the J gene TRBJ1-1, with D possibly matching TRBD1 (6 bases). The V and J ends lost 7 bases and 13 bases respectively, with 16 bases between them. The CDR3 is made up of 11 amino acids. Germline V gene data show CDR1 as MNHNY and CDR2 as SVGAGI (reference sequence).

The rearrangement joins TRBV27 to TRBJ2-6, with 12 bases matching TRBD1. Unmatched junction bases numbered 8, after V lost 1 base and J lost 1 base. Germline-derived CDR1 and CDR2 are MNHEY and SMNVEV (reference sequence). The CDR3 spans 20 residues. CDR3 nucleotide sequence: TGTGCCAGCAGTTTATTCCCCCCGGGACAGGGGGCGTCTGGGGCCAACGTCCTGACTTTC. Translated, it gives CASSLFPPGQGASGANVLTF.

V usage is TRBV6-6 and J usage is TRBJ2-2; the D is unclear. In germline, CDR1 is MNHNY, CDR2 SVGAGI (reference sequence). This CDR3 is 12 amino acids long. CDR3 DNA: TGTGCAGTGGCATCGAACACCGGGGAGCTGTTTTTT. The encoded protein is CAVASNTGELFF.